Shown below are 11 T cell receptor beta chains from a single sample sequenced in a study of blood T cell repertoires in COVID-19. This table comes from immunoSEQ multiplex PCR, and its TCRdb copy is limited to in-frame clones, with some not included. This sample yields 240,000 or so clones, of which around 86% are seen a single time; just over 3% belongs to the top ten. Sequenced material: peripheral blood. All receptors come from a woman in her 30s who had recovered from COVID-19.

The chain joins TRBV7-9 to TRBJ2-7; 8 bases fit TRBD1. CDR1 and CDR2 from the germline V gene are SEHNR and FQNEAQ (reference sequence). The CDR3 extends over 14 amino acids. V lost 4 bases and J lost 1; bases outside the gene matches: 3. CDR3 protein: CASSSRDRSYEQYF. CDR3 DNA: TGTGCCAGCAGCTCCCGGGACAGGTCCTACGAGCAGTACTTC.

The rearrangement links TRBV7-9 to TRBJ2-2; 13 bases align to TRBD2. The germline CDR1 and CDR2 sequences are SEHNR and FQNEAQ (reference sequence). The V and J ends lost 4 bases and 1 base, in that order; junction bases with no gene match: 3. CDR3 length: 17 residues. Here the CDR3 reads CASSSTSGGRNTGELFF. CDR3 DNA sequence: TGTGCCAGCAGCTCGACTAGCGGGGGGCGGAACACCGGGGAGCTGTTTTTT.

This chain links TRBV5-4 with TRBJ2-1; TRBD2 might be the D (6 bases). V lost 6 bases to trimming and J lost 6 bases, with 13 bases between them. The germline V gene has CDR1 SGHNT and CDR2 YYREEE (reference sequence). The CDR3 length is 13 residues. CDR3 in amino acids: CASTPRGANEQFF. The DNA for the CDR3 is TGTGCCAGCACCCCCCGCGGGGCCAATGAGCAGTTCTTC.

The gene calls are TRBV3-1 (or the pseudogene TRBV3-2) and TRBJ2-5, with D possibly matching TRBD2 (5 bases). Germline CDR1 LGHDT, CDR2 YNNKEL (reference sequence). The ends were cut back, 3 bases at V and 1 base at J, with 15 bases in the middle. This CDR3 has 16 residues. The CDR3 spells CASSHHRSAAQETQYF. In nucleotides, the CDR3 is TGTGCCAGCAGCCACCACCGGTCAGCGGCCCAAGAGACCCAGTACTTC.

The rearrangement links TRBV6-5 to TRBJ1-6; D not resolved. CDR3 length: 16 residues. Germline assignment: CDR1 MNHEY and CDR2 SVGAGI. The V end was cut by 2 bases, the J end by 7 bases, with 15 bases between. CDR3: CASSYEARAGNSPLHF. In DNA form, the CDR3 reads TGTGCCAGCAGTTACGAGGCCCGGGCGGGGAATTCACCCCTCCACTTT.

The chain has TRBV19 and TRBJ1-5; 12 bases fit TRBD1. The CDR3 is made up of 17 amino acids. Germline-derived CDR1 and CDR2 are LNHDA and SQIVND (reference sequence). The ends lost 3 bases at V and 6 bases at J; junction bases unmatched: 9. The CDR3 DNA sequence: TGTGCCAGTAGTATGCCTGGGGACAGGGGGCAAGGTCAGCCCCAGCATTTT. The encoded protein is CASSMPGDRGQGQPQHF.

The chain joins TRBV3-1 (or the pseudogene TRBV3-2) to TRBJ2-7, with 7 bases fitting TRBD1. The CDR3 is 16 amino acids. Trimming removed 0 bases from V and 2 bases from J; junction bases left unmatched: 7. CDR1 is LGHDT, CDR2 YNNKEL, per germline (reference sequence). CDR3 in amino acids: CASSQEVGTVTYEQYF. CDR3 sequence (DNA): TGTGCCAGCAGCCAAGAGGTGGGGACAGTCACCTACGAGCAGTACTTC.

The chain joins TRBV5-4 to TRBJ1-1, with 8 bases aligning to TRBD1. Germline V gene data show CDR1 as SGHNT and CDR2 as YYREEE (reference sequence). V shed 2 bases and J 3 bases; nucleotides not matched to a gene: 3. There are 14 residues in the CDR3. The CDR3 loop reads CASSLQGEDTEAFF. The DNA of the CDR3 is TGTGCCAGCAGCTTACAGGGGGAGGACACTGAAGCTTTCTTT.

The gene calls are TRBV15 and TRBJ1-1; TRBD1 aligns across 9 bases. J was trimmed by 5 bases and V by 0 bases; bases with no gene match: 10. The CDR3 is made up of 17 amino acids. Looked up from germline, CDR1 is LNHNV and CDR2 is YYDKDF (reference sequence). The CDR3 region has the DNA TGTGCCACCAGCAGAGATCGGGACAGGGATTTTGAAACTGAAGCTTTCTTT. This codes for CATSRDRDRDFETEAFF.

This clone was counted a single time. The chain carries TRBV13 and TRBJ1-6, with no clear D. Trimming removed 5 bases from V and 2 bases from J, with 10 bases in between. Per germline, CDR1 PRHDT and CDR2 FYEKMQ (reference sequence). The CDR3 contains 15 residues. The CDR3 is CASSTTDTYNSPLHF. DNA of the CDR3: TGTGCCAGCAGCACCACAGATACCTATAATTCACCCCTCCACTTT.

V usage is TRBV6-2 or TRBV6-3 and J usage is TRBJ2-7, with 7 bases aligning to TRBD2. CDR1 and CDR2 from the germline V gene are MNHEY and SVGEGT. The CDR3 contains 17 residues. The V gene end was trimmed by 5 bases and the J gene end by 0 bases; junction bases not matched to a gene: 13. The CDR3, as DNA: TGTGCCAGCAGTCCCGCCGGTGGGCGGGGGAGCTCCTACGAGCAGTACTTC. Amino acids: CASSPAGGRGSSYEQYF.